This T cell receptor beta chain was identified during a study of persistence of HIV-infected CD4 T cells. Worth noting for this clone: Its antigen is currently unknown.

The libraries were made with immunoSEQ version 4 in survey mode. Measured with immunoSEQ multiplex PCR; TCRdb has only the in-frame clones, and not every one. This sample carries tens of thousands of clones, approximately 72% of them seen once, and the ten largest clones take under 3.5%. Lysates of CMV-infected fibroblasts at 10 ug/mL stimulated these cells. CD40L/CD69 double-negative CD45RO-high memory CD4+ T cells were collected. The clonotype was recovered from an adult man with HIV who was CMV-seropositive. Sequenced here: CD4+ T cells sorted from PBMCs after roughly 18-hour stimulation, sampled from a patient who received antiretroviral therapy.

The CDR3 sequence is CASSPQTGNNSPLHF. The CDR3 nucleotides are TGTGCCAGCAGCCCACAGACAGGGAATAATTCACCCCTCCACTTT. This chain connects TRBV11-2 to TRBJ1-6; 7 nucleotides line up with TRBD1. This CDR3 has 15 residues. Germline V lookup: CDR1 SGHAT, CDR2 FQNNGV. V was pared by 5 bases and J by 5 bases, with 6 bases of the junction left unmatched.